Below are 12 T cell receptor beta chains sequenced from a single sample in a study of shared clonotypes between healthy human individuals (dated by TCRdb to about 2020). For the CD8 naive samples, CD45RO-negative cells were positively selected for CCR7, yielding a CD45RA+CCR7+ population from which TemRA cells were excluded. Library creation used the immunoSEQ multiplex PCR assay. What TCRdb holds here is the immuneACCESS table cut down to in-frame rearrangements. Part of the clones is not present; checked against another copy, under half of the missing clones reflect an unresolved V gene, and the others are unexplained. For this sample the table gives some 2 million clones, of which about 94% were detected only once. The top ten hold about 1.1% of the sample. Sequenced: naive CD8+ T cells sorted from blood. The cell subset or site label of this sample denotes: CD45RA+CCR7+. Receptors originate from a man younger than 30 in good health.

J is TRBJ1-1 and V is TRBV29-1, with D hard to call. CDR1 is SQVTM and CDR2 is ANQGSEA in the germline V gene. The CDR3 totals 10 residues. With 6 bases removed from V and 3 bases from J, the gap between germline ends came to 5 bases. CDR3 bases: TGCAGCGTGTCATACACTGAAGCTTTCTTT. This sequence encodes CSVSYTEAFF.

The genes are TRBV19 and TRBJ1-1; D ambiguous. The V end was cut by 8 bases, the J end by 6 bases, with 16 bases between. CDR1 and CDR2 (germline): LNHDA, SQIVND (reference sequence). This CDR3 contains 13 residues. The DNA of the CDR3 is TGTGCCAGTCTAAGGACGGGGAGTGCTGAAGCTTTCTTT. This encodes CASLRTGSAEAFF.

The rearrangement joins TRBV29-1 to TRBJ2-1; possible D gene TRBD2, 5 bases. This CDR3 is 13 amino acids long. The germline CDR1 and CDR2 sequences are SQVTM and ANQGSEA. V lost 1 base and J 7 bases, leaving 11 bases between the germline ends. CDR3: CSVEVVRGNEQFF. CDR3 coding DNA: TGCAGCGTTGAAGTGGTTCGGGGAAATGAGCAGTTCTTC.

V gene TRBV13 combines with J gene TRBJ1-2; D gene uncertain. Germline loops: CDR1 PRHDT, CDR2 FYEKMQ (reference sequence). The V and J ends lost 3 bases and 4 bases respectively, with 9 bases between them. CDR3 size: 13 residues. The CDR3 region is CASSFGQTYGYTF. CDR3 DNA sequence: TGTGCCAGCAGCTTTGGGCAGACCTATGGCTACACCTTC.

The V call is TRBV25-1, the J call TRBJ2-1, with 9 bases aligning to TRBD2. The germline V gene encodes CDR1 MGHDK and CDR2 SYGVNS. This CDR3 contains 15 residues. The V gene end was trimmed by 7 bases and the J gene end by 4 bases; junction bases not matched to a gene: 8. The CDR3: CASNLGGGAYNEQFF. The CDR3 nucleotides are TGTGCCAGCAACCTGGGCGGGGGGGCGTACAATGAGCAGTTCTTC.

The chain links TRBV7-2 to TRBJ1-2; TRBD1 aligns across 9 bases. This CDR3 region has 15 residues. The germline V gene encodes CDR1 SGHTA and CDR2 FQGNSA. V lost 1 base, J lost 8 bases, and 8 bases stayed unmatched. The DNA of the CDR3 is TGTGCCAGCAGCTTAGTGACCTGGGACAGGGAGGGCTACACCTTC. It translates to CASSLVTWDREGYTF.

V is TRBV4-1 and J is TRBJ2-5; no clear D. The J call may be incorrect, as the DNA end agrees better with TRBJ2-7. CDR3 size: 16 residues. The germline CDR1 and CDR2 sequences are MGHRA and YSYEKL. The CDR3 spells CASSQDPPTATYEQYF. In nucleotides, the CDR3 is TGCGCCAGCAGCCAAGATCCGCCGACGGCAACCTACGAGCAGTACTTC.

This clone was seen only once. The CDR3 DNA is TGTGCCAGCAGTCCAGAAATCGGATGGGACCAAATTCACACAGATACGCAGTATTTT. This encodes CASSPEIGWDQIHTDTQYF. J is TRBJ2-3 and V is TRBV27; D is possibly TRBD1 or TRBD2 (5 bases each). Between the trimmed V and J ends, which lost 5 bases and 2 bases, there was a span of 26 bases. The germline CDR1 and CDR2 sequences are MNHEY and SMNVEV (reference sequence). The CDR3 runs to 19 residues.

The V call is TRBV2, the J call TRBJ1-1; 9 nucleotides agree with TRBD1. The length of the CDR3 is 15 residues. V trimming: 7 bases; J trimming: 3 bases; junction bases outside the gene matches: 9. CDR1 is SNHLY and CDR2 is FYNNEI in the germline V gene. The CDR3 here is CASTGATGGYTEAFF. CDR3 DNA sequence: TGTGCCAGCACCGGCGCGACAGGGGGATACACTGAAGCTTTCTTT.

This chain connects TRBV6-4 to TRBJ2-7, with 11 bases lining up with TRBD1. This CDR3 contains 16 residues. Trimming removed 2 bases from V and 5 bases from J; junction bases left unmatched: 8. CDR1 is MRHNA and CDR2 is SNTAGT in the germline V gene. CDR3 amino acids: CASSDHRTGGRDEQYF. In DNA, the CDR3 is TGTGCCAGCAGTGACCACCGGACAGGGGGCAGGGACGAGCAGTACTTC.

The chain employs TRBV7-9 and TRBJ1-1; 7 bases fit TRBD1. V shed 2 bases, J shed 2 bases, and the junction held 5 bases outside the gene matches. The CDR3 has 15 residues. The germline gives CDR1 SEHNR, CDR2 FQNEAQ (reference sequence). The CDR3 here is CASSLLGDSNTEAFF. The CDR3 bases are TGTGCCAGCAGCTTACTGGGGGACAGTAACACTGAAGCTTTCTTT.

The CDR3 region is CASSLAGTGENGYTF. CDR3 nucleotides: TGTGCCAGCAGCTTAGCCGGGACAGGGGAGAATGGCTACACCTTC. The chain has TRBV7-9 and TRBJ1-2, with TRBD1 matching over 10 bases. V was clipped by 0 bases and J by 6 bases; unmatched bases: 4. Germline lookup yields CDR1 SEHNR and CDR2 FQNEAQ (reference sequence). This CDR3 spans 15 amino acids.